Listed below are T cell receptor beta chains from one sample, sequenced in a study of OX40 agonist ivuxolimab in advanced cancers. Only in-frame clones appear in the TCRdb table, and some are missing; sequencing was by immunoSEQ multiplex PCR. Of about 110,000 clones detected, approximately 89% appear once; the ten largest clones hold approximately 1.3%. Here the sequenced sample was CD4+ or CD8+ T cells sorted from blood, taken in a trial of the OX40 agonist ivuxolimab. Receptor source: an adult with an advanced solid tumor such as melanoma, head and neck, liver or kidney cancer. Both conserved end residues are part of each CDR3. A D gene is named only where the DNA matches it firmly. Clone size is not always given. Where it is, it says once, few, many or a class for expanded clones.

clone size	V gene	D gene	J gene	CDR3 protein	CDR3 DNA
.	TRBV30	TRBD1	TRBJ2-2	CAWSPGQRTGELFF	TGTGCCTGGAGTCCGGGACAGCGGACCGGGGAGCTGTTTTTT
.	TRBV19	.	TRBJ2-2	CASSLYGGNTGELFF	TGTGCCAGTAGTCTGTACGGGGGGAACACCGGGGAGCTGTTTTTT
.	TRBV28	.	TRBJ2-7	CASSRPYEQYF	TGTGCCAGCAGTCGCCCCTACGAGCAGTACTTC
.	TRBV7-8	.	TRBJ1-5	CASSQPGLGNQPQHF	TGTGCCAGCAGCCAACCGGGGCTGGGCAATCAGCCCCAGCATTTT
.	TRBV18	TRBD1	TRBJ1-2	CASSPPSEGAFGGYTF	TGTGCCAGCTCACCACCATCGGAGGGGGCATTTGGGGGCTACACCTTC
.	TRBV27	.	TRBJ2-3	CASSSSLSTDTQYF	TGTGCCAGCAGTTCCTCGCTTTCCACAGATACGCAGTATTTT
.	TRBV11-2	.	TRBJ2-7	CATSSYEQYF	TGTGCCACCAGCTCCTACGAGCAGTACTTC
.	TRBV11-2	.	TRBJ2-7	CASSLGGRPYEQYF	TGTGCCAGCAGCTTAGGCGGCAGACCCTACGAGCAGTACTTC
.	TRBV9	.	TRBJ1-5	CASSVAGSQPQHF	TGTGCCAGCAGCGTAGCGGGTTCCCAGCCCCAGCATTTT
once	TRBV29-1	.	TRBJ2-1	CSVWEQLNEQFF	TGCAGCGTTTGGGAACAACTCAATGAGCAGTTCTTC
.	TRBV11-2	.	TRBJ2-5	CASSSQETQYF	TGTGCCAGCAGCTCACAAGAGACCCAGTACTTC
.	TRBV6-5	TRBD2	TRBJ2-7	CASSYAGGSYEQYF	TGTGCCAGCAGTTACGCGGGAGGGTCCTACGAGCAGTACTTC